These 18 T cell receptor beta chains came from one sample sequenced in a study of blood T cell repertoires in COVID-19. The method was immunoSEQ multiplex PCR; TCRdb's version includes in-frame clones alone and lacks a portion of them. The table shows roughly 220,000 clones, with 80% to 90% occurring only once. The specimen sequenced was PBMCs or T cells enriched from blood (not recorded which). The receptors come from a woman in her forties with acute COVID-19.

The chain recombines TRBV9 with TRBJ1-2; no clear D. This CDR3 has 14 amino acids. The V end was cut by 3 bases, the J end by 4 bases, with 13 bases between. Germline V gene sequence: CDR1 SGDLS, CDR2 YYNGEE. In DNA form, the CDR3 reads TGTGCCAGCAGCGGAGGTGATCCCTTCTATGGCTACACCTTC. This sequence encodes CASSGGDPFYGYTF.

This clone turned up a few times. This sequence joins TRBV29-1 and TRBJ1-4; 8 nucleotides agree with TRBD1. The CDR3 length is 14 residues. Germline-derived CDR1 and CDR2 are SQVTM and ANQGSEA. The V and J ends lost 1 base and 7 bases, in that order; junction bases with no gene match: 5. The CDR3: CSVEVADRGEKLFF. The DNA of the CDR3 is TGCAGCGTTGAAGTCGCAGACAGGGGTGAAAAACTGTTTTTT.

The V gene is TRBV4-1, the J gene TRBJ1-3; D unresolved. Germline V gene data show CDR1 as MGHRA and CDR2 as YSYEKL. Trimming took 0 bases from V and 0 from J, leaving 6 bases between them. CDR3 length equals 15 residues. CDR3 residues: CASSQEPSSGNTIYF. The CDR3, as DNA: TGCGCCAGCAGCCAAGAGCCCAGCTCTGGAAACACCATATATTTT.

This chain uses TRBV7-9 with TRBJ1-2, with a possible D match to TRBD1 (5 bases). CDR1 is SEHNR and CDR2 is FQNEAQ in the germline V gene (reference sequence). Trimming cost V 2 bases and J 1 base, with 8 bases left between them. The CDR3 contains 14 residues. Here the CDR3 DNA reads TGTGCCAGCAGCTTAAGGGGTGTTAACTATGGCTACACCTTC. Translation: CASSLRGVNYGYTF. Full variable domain (remainder filled in from reference TRBV7-9 and TRBJ1-2): DTGVSQNPRHKITKRGQNVTFRCDPISEHNRLYWYRQTLGQGPEFLTYFQNEAQLEKSRLLSDRFSAERPKGSFSTLEIQRTEQGDSAMYLCASSLRGVNYGYTFGSGTRLTVV.

V and J are TRBV5-1 and TRBJ2-1; 11 nucleotides line up with TRBD2. The junction had 6 bases not matched to a gene; V was cut back by 3 bases and J by 1 base. CDR3 length: 17 amino acids. Germline CDR1 and CDR2: SGHRS and YFSETQ. The DNA of the CDR3 is TGCGCCAGCAGCTGGACTAGCGGGTCCCCATCCTACAATGAGCAGTTCTTC. As protein: CASSWTSGSPSYNEQFF. The full variable domain, with the rest looked up from reference TRBV5-1 and TRBJ2-1, is KAGVTQTPRYLIKTRGQQVTLSCSPISGHRSVSWYQQTPGQGLQFLFEYFSETQRNKGNFPGRFSGRQFSNSRSEMNVSTLELGDSALYLCASSWTSGSPSYNEQFFGPGTRLTVL.

The chain has TRBV7-6 and TRBJ2-3; the match to TRBD1 covers 10 bases. V gave up 5 bases and J gave up 4 bases; unmatched junction bases: 3. CDR1 is SGHVS and CDR2 is FNYEAQ in the germline V gene. The CDR3 is made up of 14 amino acids. The CDR3 region has the DNA TGTGCCAGCAGCCTTGGACAGGGGGCAGATACGCAGTATTTT. This codes for CASSLGQGADTQYF. The full variable domain, rest sourced from reference TRBV7-6 and TRBJ2-3, is GAGVSQSPRYKVTKRGQDVALRCDPISGHVSLYWYRQALGQGPEFLTYFNYEAQQDKSGLPNDRFSAERPEGSISTLTIQRTEQRDSAMYRCASSLGQGADTQYFGPGTRLTVL.

The J gene is TRBJ1-1, the V gene TRBV5-6, with D possibly being TRBD1 (5 bases). CDR1 and CDR2 from the germline V gene are SGHDT and YYEEEE. Trimming took 2 bases from V and 4 from J, leaving 15 bases between them. The CDR3 has 15 residues. CDR3 nucleotides: TGTGCCAGCAGCTTTATTCAGGCGGGGGTCACTGAAGCTTTCTTT. It yields the protein CASSFIQAGVTEAFF. Full variable domain (missing parts from reference TRBV5-6 and TRBJ1-1): DAGVTQSPTHLIKTRGQQVTLRCSPKSGHDTVSWYQQALGQGPQFIFQYYEEEERQRGNFPDRFSGHQFPNYSSELNVNALLLGDSALYLCASSFIQAGVTEAFFGQGTRLTVV.

Only a few counts were recorded for this clone. The chain is built from TRBV14 and TRBJ1-2; tentatively, D is TRBD1 (6 bases). CDR3 size: 14 residues. The germline gives CDR1 SGHDN, CDR2 FVKESK. V lost 1 base, J lost 7 bases, and 13 bases lay in between. In DNA form, the CDR3 reads TGTGCCAGCAGCCAAGGTGTAGGGGGATTTGGCTACACCTTC. This translates into CASSQGVGGFGYTF.

CDR3 sequence (DNA): TGTGCCAGCAGCTTAGTGAGGAGCAATCAGCCCCAGCATTTT. It translates to CASSLVRSNQPQHF. This chain connects TRBV7-2 to TRBJ1-5, with no clear D. Trimming removed 1 base from V and 1 base from J, with 5 bases in between. Germline V gene sequence: CDR1 SGHTA, CDR2 FQGNSA. CDR3 length: 14 residues.

The J gene is TRBJ1-4, the V gene TRBV2; D unresolved. CDR3 length equals 14 residues. Between the trimmed V and J ends, which lost 6 bases and 6 bases, there was a span of 14 bases. Germline CDR1 is SNHLY and CDR2 is FYNNEI. CDR3 bases: TGTGCCAGCAGGATCTGGGGAGTTGATGAAAAACTGTTTTTT. It encodes CASRIWGVDEKLFF.

The CDR3 protein is CASSSGQGYGYTF. The CDR3 DNA follows: TGTGCCAGCAGCTCCGGACAGGGTTATGGCTACACCTTC. The V and J genes are TRBV7-9 and TRBJ1-2; TRBD1 matches at 8 bases. V shed 4 bases and J 5 bases; nucleotides not matched to a gene: 3. CDR3 size: 13 residues. Germline CDR1 SEHNR, CDR2 FQNEAQ (reference sequence).

V is TRBV9 and J is TRBJ1-6; D may be TRBD1 (5 bases). This CDR3 has 15 amino acids. Deletions cut 4 bases from V and 7 bases from J, with 15 bases between. CDR1 SGDLS and CDR2 YYNGEE come from the germline V gene. DNA for the CDR3: TGTGCCAGCAGCCCGAACCAGGGCAGCAATTCACCCCTCCACTTT. Its translation is CASSPNQGSNSPLHF.

The J gene is TRBJ2-6, the V gene TRBV18; D uncertain. Germline values: CDR1 KGHSH, CDR2 LQKENI. The V end lost 3 bases, the J end lost 4 bases, and 13 bases lay between the germline ends. The CDR3 covers 16 residues. CDR3 nucleotide sequence: TGTGCCAGCTCACCCCCTTCGTTTGGCGGGGCCAACGTCCTGACTTTC. Translating gives CASSPPSFGGANVLTF.

The rearrangement uses TRBV14 and TRBJ2-1; D possibly corresponds to TRBD1 (5 bases). V lost 5 bases and J lost 7, with 27 bases in between. Germline V gives CDR1 SGHDN, CDR2 FVKESK. This CDR3 region has 18 residues. CDR3 DNA sequence: TGTGCCAGCAGCGCCCCTCCCTCTTCTTTCGCAGGGCAGAATGAGCAGTTCTTC. It specifies CASSAPPSSFAGQNEQFF.

This clone has only one observation. The rearrangement uses TRBV7-2 and TRBJ2-1; maybe TRBD1 (6 bases). The CDR3 length is 13 residues. Trimming pared 3 bases from V and 4 bases from J, leaving 7 bases between. CDR1 is SGHTA and CDR2 is FQGNSA in the germline V gene. CDR3 bases: TGTGCCAGCAGCTTGGACAGTTACAATGAGCAGTTCTTC. As protein: CASSLDSYNEQFF.

The CDR3 loop reads CASSIDRRDIYEQYF. DNA of the CDR3: TGTGCCAGTAGTATAGATCGAAGAGACATCTACGAGCAGTACTTC. The J gene is TRBJ2-7, the V gene TRBV19; D is uncertain. Germline CDR1 LNHDA, CDR2 SQIVND (reference sequence). CDR3 length equals 15 residues. With 0 bases removed from V and 3 bases from J, the gap between germline ends came to 12 bases.

The genes are TRBV12-3 or TRBV12-4 and TRBJ2-7; a weak D match, TRBD2 (7 bases). With 6 bases removed from V and 9 bases from J, the gap between germline ends came to 15 bases. The CDR3 sequence is 12 residues long. The CDR3 loop reads CASSPGGVRQYV. The CDR3 DNA follows: TGTGCCAGCAGCCCGGGGGGCGTACGGCAGTACGTC.

The chain recombines TRBV6-6 with TRBJ2-5, with 10 bases matching TRBD1. This CDR3 comprises 14 residues. J was trimmed by 3 bases and V by 7 bases; bases with no gene match: 5. Germline-derived CDR1 and CDR2 are MNHNY and SVGAGI (reference sequence). The CDR3 DNA reads as TGTGCCAGCACCAAGACAGGGGGCAAAGAGACCCAGTACTTC. It specifies CASTKTGGKETQYF.